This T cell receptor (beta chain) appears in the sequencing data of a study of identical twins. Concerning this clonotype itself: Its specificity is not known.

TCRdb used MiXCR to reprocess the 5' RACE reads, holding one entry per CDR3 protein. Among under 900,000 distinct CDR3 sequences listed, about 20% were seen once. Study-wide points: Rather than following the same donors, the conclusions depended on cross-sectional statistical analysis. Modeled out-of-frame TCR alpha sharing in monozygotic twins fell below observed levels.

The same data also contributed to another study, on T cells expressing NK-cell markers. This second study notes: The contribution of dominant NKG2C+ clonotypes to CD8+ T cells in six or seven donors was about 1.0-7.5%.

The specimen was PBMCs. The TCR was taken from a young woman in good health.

CDR3 bases: TGCAGTGCTAGAGAGGTGGTGGGCCTCACAGATACGCAGTATTTT. Its translation: CSAREVVGLTDTQYF. This chain connects TRBV20-1 to TRBJ2-3; the D is unclear. Germline CDR1 DFQATT, CDR2 SNEGSKA (reference sequence). V was clipped by 0 bases and J by 2 bases, with 12 bases between them. This CDR3 has 15 residues.